These T cell receptor beta chains were read from a single sample in a study of tumor-infiltrating lymphocytes in oesophageal squamous cell carcinoma. TCRdb fed the PCR reads into MiXCR, producing one record per CDR3 protein. The data hold roughly 13,000 distinct CDR3 sequences, with around 50% observed a single time. The sample consisted of blood. Source of these receptors: a male donor with esophageal squamous cell carcinoma. CDR3s include the opening cysteine and the closing phenylalanine or tryptophan. D genes are given only for firm matches. Not all rows give a size; the values are once, few, many and, for expanded clones, a class.

NA,TRBV7-9,NA,14,TRBJ1-1,CASSWGLTNTEAFF,TGTGCCAGCAGTTGGGGACTTACGAACACTGAAGCTTTCTTT
NA,TRBV2,many,18,TRBJ2-1,CASSGPRPQGISYNEQFF,TGTGCCAGCAGTGGGCCAAGACCACAGGGTATCTCCTACAATGAGCAGTTCTTC
NA,TRBV7-3,few,17,TRBJ2-1,CASSSRGNLGSYNEQFF,TGTGCCAGCAGCTCAAGGGGGAATCTAGGCTCCTACAATGAGCAGTTCTTC
NA,TRBV10-2,NA,12,TRBJ2-1,CATIAPGDEQFF,TGCGCCACTATAGCACCGGGGGATGAGCAGTTCTTC
TRBD2,TRBV24-1,NA,16,TRBJ2-7,CATSDSPAGDRNEQYF,TGTGCCACCAGTGATTCCCCAGCGGGGGACCGCAATGAGCAGTACTTC
NA,TRBV7-8,few,16,TRBJ2-1,CASSLVPSPSYNEQFF,TGTGCCAGCAGCTTAGTGCCTAGCCCTTCCTACAATGAGCAGTTCTTC
NA,TRBV12-3/TRBV12-4,NA,13,TRBJ1-5,CASSSNYNQPQHF,TGTGCCAGCAGTTCGAATTACAATCAGCCCCAGCATTTT
NA,TRBV12-3/TRBV12-4,NA,10,TRBJ2-3,CASSRDTQYF,TGTGCCAGCTCAAGGGATACGCAGTATTTT
TRBD2,TRBV5-3,NA,18,TRBJ2-3,CASSSEIGLAGISDTQYF,TGTGCCAGCAGCTCCGAGATAGGACTAGCGGGAATTAGCGATACGCAGTATTTT
TRBD1,TRBV11-2,many,15,TRBJ2-2,CASSLGTGVTGELFF,TGTGCCAGCAGCTTAGGAACAGGGGTAACCGGGGAGCTGTTTTTT
NA,TRBV10-2,NA,17,TRBJ2-1,CASSELTGMVPNNEQFF,TGCGCCAGCAGCGAGCTCACAGGGATGGTCCCTAACAATGAGCAGTTCTTC
TRBD1,TRBV12-3/TRBV12-4,NA,15,TRBJ2-1,CASSIGQGHYNEQFF,TGTGCCAGCAGTATTGGACAGGGGCACTACAATGAGCAGTTCTTC
NA,TRBV7-6,NA,16,TRBJ1-4,CASSLQAGGFDEKLFF,TGTGCCAGCAGCTTACAAGCCGGGGGCTTTGATGAAAAACTGTTTTTT
TRBD2,TRBV6-1,NA,19,TRBJ2-1,CASRGGGTRGGGSYNEQFF,TGTGCCAGCAGGGGGGGCGGGACTAGGGGTGGCGGCTCCTACAATGAGCAGTTCTTC
NA,TRBV7-6,NA,14,TRBJ2-3,CASRGGTVTDTQYF,TGTGCCAGCAGGGGAGGGACAGTTACAGATACGCAGTATTTT
TRBD2,TRBV7-2,few,16,TRBJ2-5,CASSLAGTSGQETQYF,TGTGCCAGCAGCTTAGCCGGGACTAGCGGCCAAGAGACCCAGTACTTC
NA,TRBV28,NA,16,TRBJ1-1,CASSSENRPGKTEAFF,TGTGCCAGCAGCTCCGAAAATCGTCCGGGGAAAACTGAAGCTTTCTTT
NA,TRBV7-2,NA,16,TRBJ2-4,CASSLNRAVAKNIQYF,TGTGCCAGCAGCCTTAACAGGGCGGTAGCCAAAAACATTCAGTACTTC
NA,TRBV7-3,NA,14,TRBJ2-5,CASSLGGGRETQYF,TGTGCCAGCAGCTTAGGCGGGGGCAGAGAGACCCAGTACTTC
NA,TRBV25-1,many,16,TRBJ2-5,CASSEFRRGLRETQYF,TGTGCCAGCAGTGAATTTAGGAGGGGGCTACGGGAGACCCAGTACTTC
NA,TRBV7-9,NA,16,TRBJ2-1,CASSSIGHTTYNEQFF,TGTGCCAGCAGCTCGATAGGACACACCACCTACAATGAGCAGTTCTTC
TRBD2,TRBV28,medium-sized,16,TRBJ2-5,CASSSRLAGTQETQYF,TGTGCCAGCAGTTCACGACTAGCGGGGACCCAAGAGACCCAGTACTTC
NA,TRBV7-2,NA,16,TRBJ2-1,CASSPRGSGPGDEQFF,TGTGCCAGCAGCCCTCGGGGTAGCGGACCAGGCGATGAGCAGTTCTTC
TRBD2,TRBV7-8,NA,13,TRBJ2-7,CATGERGSYEQYF,TGTGCCACCGGGGAGCGGGGATCCTACGAGCAGTACTTC